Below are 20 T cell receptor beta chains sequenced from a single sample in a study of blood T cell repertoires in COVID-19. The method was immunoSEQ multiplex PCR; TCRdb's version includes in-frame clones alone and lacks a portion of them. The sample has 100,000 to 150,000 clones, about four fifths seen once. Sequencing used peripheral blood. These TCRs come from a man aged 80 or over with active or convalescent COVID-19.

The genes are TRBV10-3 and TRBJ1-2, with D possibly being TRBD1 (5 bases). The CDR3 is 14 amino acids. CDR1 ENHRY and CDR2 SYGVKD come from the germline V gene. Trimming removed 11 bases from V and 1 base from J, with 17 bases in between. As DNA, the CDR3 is TGTGCCTCCACGGGGGGACCAGTTAACTATGGCTACACCTTC. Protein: CASTGGPVNYGYTF.

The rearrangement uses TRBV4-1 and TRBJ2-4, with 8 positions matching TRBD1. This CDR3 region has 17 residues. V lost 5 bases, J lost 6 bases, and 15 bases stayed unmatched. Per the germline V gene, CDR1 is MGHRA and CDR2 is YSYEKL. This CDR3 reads CASSSRPQTGGANIQYF. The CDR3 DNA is TGCGCCAGCAGCTCGAGGCCGCAAACAGGGGGTGCAAACATTCAGTACTTC.

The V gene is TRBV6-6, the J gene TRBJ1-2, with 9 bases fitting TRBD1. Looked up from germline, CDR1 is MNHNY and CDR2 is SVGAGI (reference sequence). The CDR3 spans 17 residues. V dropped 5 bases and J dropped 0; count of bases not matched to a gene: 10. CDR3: CASSRTGAIIANYGYTF. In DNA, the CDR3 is TGTGCCAGCAGTCGGACAGGGGCCATTATAGCTAACTATGGCTACACCTTC.

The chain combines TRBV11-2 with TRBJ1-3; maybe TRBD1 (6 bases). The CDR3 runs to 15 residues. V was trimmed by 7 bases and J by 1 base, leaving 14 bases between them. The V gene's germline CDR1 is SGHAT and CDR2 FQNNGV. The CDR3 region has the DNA TGTGCCAGCACCGGACAGTTCGCTTCTGGAAACACCATATATTTT. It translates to CASTGQFASGNTIYF.

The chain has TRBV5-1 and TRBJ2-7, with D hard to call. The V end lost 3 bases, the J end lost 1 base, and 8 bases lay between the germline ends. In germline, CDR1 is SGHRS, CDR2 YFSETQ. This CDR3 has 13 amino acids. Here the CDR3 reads CASSSQESYEQYF. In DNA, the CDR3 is TGCGCCAGCAGCTCGCAAGAGTCCTACGAGCAGTACTTC.

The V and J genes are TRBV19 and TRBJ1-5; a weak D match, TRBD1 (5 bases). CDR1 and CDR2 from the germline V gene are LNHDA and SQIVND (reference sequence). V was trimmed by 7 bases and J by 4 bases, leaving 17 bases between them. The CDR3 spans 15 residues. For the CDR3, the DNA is TGTGCCAGTAACACGCAGGGACTTCTAAATCAGCCCCAGCATTTT. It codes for CASNTQGLLNQPQHF.

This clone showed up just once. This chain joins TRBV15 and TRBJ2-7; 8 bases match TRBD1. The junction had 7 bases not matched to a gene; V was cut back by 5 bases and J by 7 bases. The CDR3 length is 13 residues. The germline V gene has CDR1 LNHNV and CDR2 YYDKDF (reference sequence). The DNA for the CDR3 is TGTGCCACCAGCGCAGGGGGCCTGACGGAGCAGTACTTC. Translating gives CATSAGGLTEQYF.

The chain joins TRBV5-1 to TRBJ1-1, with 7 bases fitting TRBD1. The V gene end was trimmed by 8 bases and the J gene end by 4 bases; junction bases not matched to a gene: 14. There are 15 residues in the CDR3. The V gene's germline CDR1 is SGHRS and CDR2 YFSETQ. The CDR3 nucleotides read TGCGCCAGTGGCGTTATGGGACAGCCGGGCACTGAAGCTTTCTTT. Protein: CASGVMGQPGTEAFF.

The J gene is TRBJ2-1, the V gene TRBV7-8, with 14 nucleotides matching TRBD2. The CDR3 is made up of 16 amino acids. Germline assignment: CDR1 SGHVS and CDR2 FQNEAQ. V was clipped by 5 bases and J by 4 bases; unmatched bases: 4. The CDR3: CASSLRTSGGYNEQFF. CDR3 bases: TGTGCCAGCAGCCTCCGGACTAGCGGGGGGTACAATGAGCAGTTCTTC.

The CDR3 loop is CASSLGALYGYTF. CDR3 DNA: TGTGCCAGCAGCTTAGGGGCCCTTTATGGCTACACCTTC. The rearrangement links TRBV7-9 to TRBJ1-2; D gene unclear. The CDR3 sequence is 13 residues long. V lost 1 base and J lost 5, with 8 bases in between. Germline V gene sequence: CDR1 SEHNR, CDR2 FQNEAQ (reference sequence).

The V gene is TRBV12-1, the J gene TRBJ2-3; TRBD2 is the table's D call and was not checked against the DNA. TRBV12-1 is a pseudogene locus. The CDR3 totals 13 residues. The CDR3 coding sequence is TGTGCCAGCAAGCGGGGATCACCAGATACGCAGTATTTT. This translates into CASKRGSPDTQYF.

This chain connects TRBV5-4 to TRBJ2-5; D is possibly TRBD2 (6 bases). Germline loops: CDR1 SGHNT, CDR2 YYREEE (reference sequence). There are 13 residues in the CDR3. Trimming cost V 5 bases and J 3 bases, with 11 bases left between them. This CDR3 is CASSLRDEETQYF. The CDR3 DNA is TGTGCCAGCAGTTTGCGGGATGAAGAGACCCAGTACTTC.

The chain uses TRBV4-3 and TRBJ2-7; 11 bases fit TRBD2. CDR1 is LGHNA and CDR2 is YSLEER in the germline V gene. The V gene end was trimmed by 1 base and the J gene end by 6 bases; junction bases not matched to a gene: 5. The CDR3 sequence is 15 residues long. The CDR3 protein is CASSQVAGGPIEQYF. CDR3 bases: TGCGCCAGCAGCCAAGTAGCGGGGGGGCCGATCGAGCAGTACTTC.

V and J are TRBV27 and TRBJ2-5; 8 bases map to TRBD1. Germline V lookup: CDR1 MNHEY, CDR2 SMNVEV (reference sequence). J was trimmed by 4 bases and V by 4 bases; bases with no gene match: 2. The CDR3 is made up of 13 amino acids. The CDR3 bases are TGTGCCAGCAGTTGGACAGGGCGAGAGACCCAGTACTTC. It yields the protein CASSWTGRETQYF.

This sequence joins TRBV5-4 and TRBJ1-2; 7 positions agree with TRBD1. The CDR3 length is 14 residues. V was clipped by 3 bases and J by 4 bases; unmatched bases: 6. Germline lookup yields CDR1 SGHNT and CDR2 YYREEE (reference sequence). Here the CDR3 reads CASSSNQGGYGYTF. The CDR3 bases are TGTGCCAGCAGCTCAAACCAGGGGGGCTATGGCTACACCTTC.

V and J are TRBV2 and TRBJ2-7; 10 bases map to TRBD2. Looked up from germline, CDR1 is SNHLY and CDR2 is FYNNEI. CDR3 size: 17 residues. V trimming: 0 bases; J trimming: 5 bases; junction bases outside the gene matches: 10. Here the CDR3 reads CASSEAVRTSGSDEQYF. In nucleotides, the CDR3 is TGTGCCAGCAGTGAAGCGGTGCGGACTAGCGGTTCGGACGAGCAGTACTTC.

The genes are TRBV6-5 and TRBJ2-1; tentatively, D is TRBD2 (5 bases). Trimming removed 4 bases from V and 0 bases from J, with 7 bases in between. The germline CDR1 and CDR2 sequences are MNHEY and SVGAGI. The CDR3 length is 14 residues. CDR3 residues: CASSSGSSYNEQFF. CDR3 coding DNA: TGTGCCAGCAGTTCGGGGAGCTCCTACAATGAGCAGTTCTTC.

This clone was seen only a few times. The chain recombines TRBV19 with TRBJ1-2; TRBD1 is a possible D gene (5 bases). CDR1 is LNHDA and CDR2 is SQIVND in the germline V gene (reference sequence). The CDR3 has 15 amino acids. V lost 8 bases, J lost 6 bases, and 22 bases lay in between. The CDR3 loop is CASGQGRPRENGYTF. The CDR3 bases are TGTGCCAGTGGGCAGGGAAGGCCCCGAGAGAATGGCTACACCTTC.

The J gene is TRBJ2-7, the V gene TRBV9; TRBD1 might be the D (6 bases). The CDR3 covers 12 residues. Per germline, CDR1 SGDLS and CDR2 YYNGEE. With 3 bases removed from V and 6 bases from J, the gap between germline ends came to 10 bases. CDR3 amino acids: CASSAGQSEQYF. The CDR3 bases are TGTGCCAGCAGCGCAGGACAGTCCGAGCAGTACTTC.

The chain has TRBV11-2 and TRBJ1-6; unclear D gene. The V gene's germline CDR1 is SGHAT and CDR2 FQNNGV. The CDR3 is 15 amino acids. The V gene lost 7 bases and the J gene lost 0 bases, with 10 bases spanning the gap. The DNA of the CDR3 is TGTGCCAGCACCCACGGGAGCTCCTATAATTCACCCCTCCACTTT. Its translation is CASTHGSSYNSPLHF.